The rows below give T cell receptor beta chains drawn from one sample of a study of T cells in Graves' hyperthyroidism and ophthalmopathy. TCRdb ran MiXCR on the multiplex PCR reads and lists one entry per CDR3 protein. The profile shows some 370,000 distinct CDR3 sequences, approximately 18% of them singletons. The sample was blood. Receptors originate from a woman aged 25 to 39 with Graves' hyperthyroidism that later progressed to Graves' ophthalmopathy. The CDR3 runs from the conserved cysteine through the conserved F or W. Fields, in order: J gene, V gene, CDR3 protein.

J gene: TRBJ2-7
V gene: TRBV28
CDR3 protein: CASSLPSRDRGRAYEQYF

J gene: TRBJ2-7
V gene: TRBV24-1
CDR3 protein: CATSERGRPYEQYF

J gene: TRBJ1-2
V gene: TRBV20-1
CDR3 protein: CSARDFHRVTYGYTF

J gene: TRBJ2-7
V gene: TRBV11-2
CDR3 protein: CASSQSAQGYEQYF

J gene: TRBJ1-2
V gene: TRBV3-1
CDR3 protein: CASSQRASRADYGYTF

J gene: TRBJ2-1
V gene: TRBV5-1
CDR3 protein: CASSLVGATVYNEQFF

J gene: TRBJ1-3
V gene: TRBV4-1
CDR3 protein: CASSQDLPGRSGNTIYF

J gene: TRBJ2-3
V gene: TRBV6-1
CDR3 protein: CASRAGTGGTDTQYF

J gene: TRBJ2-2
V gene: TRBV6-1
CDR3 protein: CASSEGDTNTGELFF

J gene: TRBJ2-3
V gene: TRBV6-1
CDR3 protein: CASSEDLGGRGTDTQYF

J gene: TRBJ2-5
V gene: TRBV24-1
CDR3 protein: CATSDFGTGEEETQYF

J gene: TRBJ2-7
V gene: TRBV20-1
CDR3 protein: CSAAGKKTGFSYEQYF

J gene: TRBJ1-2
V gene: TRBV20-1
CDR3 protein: CSATRGFRGNYGYTF

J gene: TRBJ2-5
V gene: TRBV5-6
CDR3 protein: CASSYPVGTYDEQETQYF

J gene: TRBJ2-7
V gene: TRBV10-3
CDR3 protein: CAIGTTGISSYEQYF

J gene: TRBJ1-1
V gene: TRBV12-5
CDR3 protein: CASGLSQSEAFF

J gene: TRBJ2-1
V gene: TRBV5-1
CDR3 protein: CASSLAGGEDSYNEQFF

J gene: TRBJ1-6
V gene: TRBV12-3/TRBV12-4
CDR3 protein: CASRQGRLSYNSPLHF

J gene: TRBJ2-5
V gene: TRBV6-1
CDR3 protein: CASSEAGIEETQYF

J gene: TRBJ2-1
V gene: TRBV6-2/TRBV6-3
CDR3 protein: CASSYSVQTSYNEQFF

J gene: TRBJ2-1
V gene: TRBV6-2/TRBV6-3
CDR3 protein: CASSYGGLAVNEQFF

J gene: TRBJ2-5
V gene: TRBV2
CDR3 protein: CASSDAAGGETQYF

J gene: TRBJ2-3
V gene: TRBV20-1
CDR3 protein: CSARNRVESDTQYF

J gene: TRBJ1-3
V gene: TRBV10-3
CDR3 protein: CAISENRGPGNTIYF

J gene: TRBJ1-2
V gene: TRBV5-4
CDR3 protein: CASSSPPGQGSGYTF

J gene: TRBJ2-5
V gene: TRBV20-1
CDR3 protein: CSANPGTYLETQYF

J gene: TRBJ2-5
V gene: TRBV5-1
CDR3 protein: CASSLGARVLGTQYF

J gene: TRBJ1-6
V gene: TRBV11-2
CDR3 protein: CASSFGPALHF

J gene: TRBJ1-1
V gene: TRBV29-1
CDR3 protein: CSVEDQGDALGGAFF

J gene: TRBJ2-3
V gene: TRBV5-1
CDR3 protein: CASSSEAGGTQYF

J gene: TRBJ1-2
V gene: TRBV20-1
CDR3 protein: CSARLLGRDYGYTF

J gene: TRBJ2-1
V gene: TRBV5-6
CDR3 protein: CASSFGGGLAVYNEQFF

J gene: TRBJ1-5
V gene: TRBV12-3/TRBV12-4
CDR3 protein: CASSRNAGRTRGVNQPQHF

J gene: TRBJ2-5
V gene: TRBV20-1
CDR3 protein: CSGIRDVQETQYF

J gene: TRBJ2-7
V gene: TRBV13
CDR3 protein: CASSFPGQGSYEQYF

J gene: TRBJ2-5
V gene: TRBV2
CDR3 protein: CASRPGPPLRGTNF

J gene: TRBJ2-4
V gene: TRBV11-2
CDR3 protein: CASSHFLAKNIQYF

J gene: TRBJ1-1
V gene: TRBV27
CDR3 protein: CASSLSLGGGKQEAFF

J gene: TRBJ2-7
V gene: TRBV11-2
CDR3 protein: CASSPTPWVSTEQYF

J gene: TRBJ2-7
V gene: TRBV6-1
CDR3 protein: CASSAFRGASNEQYF

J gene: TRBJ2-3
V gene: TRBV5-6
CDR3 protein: CASSFEDGIGQRYTQYF

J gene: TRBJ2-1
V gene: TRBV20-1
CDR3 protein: CSAGLLFGDEQFF

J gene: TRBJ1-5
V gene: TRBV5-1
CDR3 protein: CASSLDGPQPQHF

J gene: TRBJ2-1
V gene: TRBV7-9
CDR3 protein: CASSLVAGDVIEQFF

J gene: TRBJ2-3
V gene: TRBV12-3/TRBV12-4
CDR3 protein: CASSLVAGTDTQYF

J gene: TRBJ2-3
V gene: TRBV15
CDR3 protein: CATSRLLAGGDTQYF

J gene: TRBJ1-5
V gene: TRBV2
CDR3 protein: CAGSPDGTEYSNQPQHF

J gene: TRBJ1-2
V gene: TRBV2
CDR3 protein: CASSGQGNYGYTF

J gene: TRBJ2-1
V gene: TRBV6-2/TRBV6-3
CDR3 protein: CASSETQGFLSGRASYNEQFF

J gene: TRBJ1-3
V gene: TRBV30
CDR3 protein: CAWSVGSSGNTIYF

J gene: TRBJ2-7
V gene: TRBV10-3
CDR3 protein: CAISEPVAGDSYEQYF

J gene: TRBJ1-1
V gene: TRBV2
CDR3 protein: CASSEGGRTEAFF

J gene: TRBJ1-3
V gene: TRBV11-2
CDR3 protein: CASSQQANTIYF

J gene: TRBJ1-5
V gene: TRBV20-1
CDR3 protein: CSASPLDRDSQPQHF

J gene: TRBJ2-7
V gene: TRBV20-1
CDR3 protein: CSARDRQGASYEQYF

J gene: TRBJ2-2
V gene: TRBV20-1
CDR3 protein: CSARAGGGIDTGELFF

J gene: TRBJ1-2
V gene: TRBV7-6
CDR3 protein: CASSLAGDSYGYTF

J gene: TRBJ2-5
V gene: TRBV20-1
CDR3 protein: CSADGTSGGPQETQYF

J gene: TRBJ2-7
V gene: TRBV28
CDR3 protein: CASSFPGLAGGSYEQYF

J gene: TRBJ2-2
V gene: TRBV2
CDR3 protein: CASTGGLAGGYTGELFF